This T cell receptor (beta chain) was obtained from a study of PD-1 blockade in classical Hodgkin lymphoma (dated by TCRdb to 2018 to 2020). At the level of the whole study: Nivolumab dosing was 3 mg/kg intravenously every 2 weeks, continuing until either disease progression or unacceptable toxicity. A peripheral blood immune signature of response to PD-1 blockade in classical Hodgkin lymphoma was defined using TCR beta sequencing and CyTOF. Study-wide findings and limitations: Diversity was lower in patients who began nivolumab less than 1 year after ASCT, so these patients were left out of later analyses to avoid confounding by immune reconstitution. Trial patients with a complete response had baseline diversity similar to that of newly diagnosed patients, while partial responders and progressors had significantly lower diversity. By C4D1, a significant rise was seen in CD4+ TCR diversity but not in CD8+ TCR diversity (p=0.0027 vs p=0.16), and the rise was most apparent among complete responders (p=0.02). Baseline TCR diversity was reported to be lower in newly diagnosed patients than in healthy donors and to be lower still in relapsed/refractory patients. Only a single clinical trial cohort was studied, and what caused the repertoire differences, possibly disease activity or prior therapy, remained undefined.

Notes on this clone: Its specific antigen is unknown. No base-level quality is on record; no much larger clone is a single base apart.

From cysteine to phenylalanine, the CDR3 is 16 amino acids long. The entry retains the CDR3 DNA only, 48 bases that are in frame from base 1. Cut back by 6 bases and 0 bases, the V and J ends lie 12 bases apart. The germline V gene (reference sequence) yields MNHEY for CDR1 and SMNVEV for CDR2. Taken with the paper, the label for time point translates to: cycle 2 day 1 (C2D1) of nivolumab. Relapse after autologous stem cell transplantation had occurred in all trial patients, and cohorts A, B and C were distinguished by prior brentuximab vedotin exposure. The trial cohort was composed of roughly 60 patients with relapsed/refractory classical Hodgkin lymphoma, for whom complete response, partial response or progressive disease was recorded as best overall response. In the multi-cohort phase II CheckMate 205 trial, trial patients received single-agent nivolumab. An independent review committee assessed best overall response by applying the 2007 International Working Group response criteria. Trial PBMCs were obtained immediately prior to nivolumab initiation (C1D1) and on therapy at cycle 2 day 1 and cycle 4 day 1. Peripheral blood was collected in 8 mL Vacutainer Cell Preparation Tubes, from which PBMCs were isolated by centrifugation and then cryopreserved.

The Qiagen DNeasy kit was used to extract genomic DNA both from unsorted PBMCs and from the negatively selected CD4+ and CD8+ fractions. Amplification of TCR beta CDR3 regions was done by immunoSEQ multiplex PCR with primers that anneal to V and J segments. A synthetic immune receptor repertoire was used to minimize amplification bias, and remaining bias was computationally removed after sequencing. The study's processing was this. Repertoire diversity was quantified as the Shannon entropy index using custom Python scripts. Unsorted, CD4+ and CD8+ repertoires were analyzed separately, except for combined analyses in which CD4+ and CD8+ sequences were merged in silico. A clone was considered expanded if an increase in frequency of at least 2-fold after treatment relative to C1D1 was found, and a pseudocount of 0.5 was applied to clones undetected at baseline. Singleton clones were defined as clones with 0 or 1 copy at C1D1, and non-singleton clones were defined as clones with 2 or more copies. By matching protein sequences in sorted samples from the same patient, clones expanded in unsorted samples were annotated as CD4+, CD8+ or unknown. Wilcoxon tests were applied to paired samples to test diversity changes from C1D1 to C4D1. Sourced from immuneACCESS, this table was stored by TCRdb with only in-frame sequences that have V and J called. A share of the clones is absent; for the studies checked, an unresolved V gene accounts for under half, and the remainder has no known explanation. That table gives V, J and clone size, and the DNA gave D and trimming. For this sample the table gives 100,000 to 130,000 clones, of which 80% to 90% were detected only once. Jointly, the top ten make up roughly 21% of the sample.

Sequenced material: peripheral blood mononuclear cells (PBMCs), taken before the second cycle of nivolumab. This receptor chain uses TRBV27 and TRBJ2-6; the D gene assignment is ambiguous. The sequence came from a human donor with classical Hodgkin lymphoma. The CDR3 region has the sequence CASSILTASGANVLTF. The DNA reads as follows: TGTGCCAGCAGCATATTAACAGCCTCTGGGGCCAACGTCCTGACTTTC.